Each of the 8 T cell receptor beta chains below was sequenced from the same sample in a study of blood T cells in healthy people across ages. Alongside a J-beta primer mix, a sample-barcoded 5' primer served in a second PCR lasting roughly 7 to 11 cycles. MiXCR, run by TCRdb on the 5' RACE reads, gives a single entry per CDR3 protein. The sample lists some 750,000 distinct CDR3 sequences, 22% occurring once. The sample was blood. Source of these receptors: a man between 70 and 80 years old in good health.

This clonotype has ten or more counts. The J gene is TRBJ1-2, the V gene TRBV14; D not certain. The CDR3 consists of 12 residues. V gave up 2 bases and J gave up 5 bases, with 6 bases separating them. CDR1 is SGHDN, CDR2 FVKESK, per germline. For the CDR3, the DNA is TGTGCCAGCAGCCAAAGCGGATATGGCTACACCTTC. It codes for CASSQSGYGYTF.

The chain couples TRBV25-1 to TRBJ2-4; possibly TRBD1 for D (6 bases). CDR1 is MGHDK, CDR2 SYGVNS, per germline. V dropped 5 bases and J dropped 7 bases, with 15 bases sitting between them. The CDR3 is made up of 14 amino acids. This CDR3 reads CASSPPPGVNIQYF. The CDR3 bases are TGTGCCAGCAGTCCACCCCCAGGGGTTAACATTCAGTACTTC.

This clonotype was observed many times. This chain links TRBV20-1 with TRBJ2-1; 8 bases are a match to TRBD2. The V gene end was trimmed by 6 bases and the J gene end by 1 base; junction bases not matched to a gene: 11. The length of the CDR3 is 16 residues. Germline V gene lookup returns CDR1 DFQATT and CDR2 SNEGSKA (reference sequence). The CDR3: CSATTSGPNSYNEQFF. CDR3 DNA: TGCAGTGCAACTACTAGCGGTCCGAATTCCTACAATGAGCAGTTCTTC.

This clonotype was counted between two and nine times. V and J are TRBV12-3 or TRBV12-4 and TRBJ2-5; 8 nucleotides line up with TRBD1. The CDR3 is 13 amino acids. Unmatched junction bases numbered 3, after V lost 6 bases and J lost 3 bases. CDR3 protein: CASRMTGEETQYF. CDR3 bases: TGTGCCAGCAGGATGACAGGGGAAGAGACCCAGTACTTC.

The chain joins TRBV7-9 to TRBJ2-7, with D hard to call. The germline V gene has CDR1 SEHNR and CDR2 FQNEAQ (reference sequence). The CDR3 spans 14 residues. V lost 2 bases, J lost 4 bases, and 12 bases lay in between. This CDR3 is CASSLKAARYEQYF. The CDR3 DNA reads TGTGCCAGCAGCTTAAAGGCGGCGAGATACGAGCAGTACTTC.

This clonotype was counted a few times. This sequence joins TRBV6-5 and TRBJ1-2, with 7 nucleotides matching TRBD1. CDR1 is MNHEY and CDR2 is SVGAGI in the germline V gene. The CDR3 sequence is 14 residues long. Losses at the gene ends were 0 bases for V and 8 bases for J; bases not matched to a gene: 6. Here the CDR3 DNA reads TGTGCCAGCAGTTACTCATCCGGGACAGCCGGCTACACCTTC. It encodes CASSYSSGTAGYTF.

In this sample, this clonotype turned up a few times. This chain links TRBV12-3 or TRBV12-4 with TRBJ1-1; D is perhaps TRBD1 (6 bases). Trimming left V 6 bases short and J 1 base short, with 12 bases between. The CDR3 is 14 residues long. CDR3 coding DNA: TGTGCCAGCAGGAGGACAGCCCCGAACACTGAAGCTTTCTTT. Amino acid sequence: CASRRTAPNTEAFF.

V and J are TRBV28 and TRBJ2-5; 7 positions agree with TRBD1. This CDR3 spans 17 amino acids. CDR1 and CDR2 from the germline V gene are MDHEN and SYDVKM. Trimming removed 0 bases from V and 5 bases from J; junction bases left unmatched: 12. CDR3 sequence: CASSLWLGTGVGETQYF. For the CDR3, the DNA is TGTGCCAGCAGTTTATGGCTGGGAACAGGGGTGGGGGAGACCCAGTACTTC.